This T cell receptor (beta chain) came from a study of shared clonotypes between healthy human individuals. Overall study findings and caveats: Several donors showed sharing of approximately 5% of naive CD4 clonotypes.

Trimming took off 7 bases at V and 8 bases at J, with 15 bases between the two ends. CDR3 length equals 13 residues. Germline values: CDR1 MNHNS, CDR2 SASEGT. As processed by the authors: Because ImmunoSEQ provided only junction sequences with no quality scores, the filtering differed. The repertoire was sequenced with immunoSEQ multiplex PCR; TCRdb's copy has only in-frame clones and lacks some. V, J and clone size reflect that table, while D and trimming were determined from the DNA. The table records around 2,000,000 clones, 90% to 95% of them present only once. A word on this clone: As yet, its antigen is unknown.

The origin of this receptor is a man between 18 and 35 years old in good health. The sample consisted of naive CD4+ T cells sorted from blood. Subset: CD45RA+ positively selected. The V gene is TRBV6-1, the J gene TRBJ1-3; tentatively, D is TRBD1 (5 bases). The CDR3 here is CASNPDKGHTIYF. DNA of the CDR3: TGTGCCAGCAACCCGGACAAGGGCCACACCATATATTTT.